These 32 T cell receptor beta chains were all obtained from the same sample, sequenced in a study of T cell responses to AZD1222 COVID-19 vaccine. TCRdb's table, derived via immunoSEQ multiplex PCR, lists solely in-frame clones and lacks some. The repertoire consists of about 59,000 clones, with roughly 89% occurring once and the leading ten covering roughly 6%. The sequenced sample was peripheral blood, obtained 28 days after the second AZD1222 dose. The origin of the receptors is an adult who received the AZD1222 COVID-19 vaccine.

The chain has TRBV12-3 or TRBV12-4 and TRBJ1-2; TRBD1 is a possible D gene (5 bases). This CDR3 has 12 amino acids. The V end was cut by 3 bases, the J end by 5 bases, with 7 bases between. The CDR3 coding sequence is TGTGCCAGCAGTTTTGGGGGATATGGCTACACCTTC. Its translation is CASSFGGYGYTF.

The DNA for the CDR3 is TGTGCCAGCAGTCCTTGGACAGGCTACAATGAGCAGTTCTTC. Amino acids: CASSPWTGYNEQFF. This chain connects TRBV14 to TRBJ2-1, with TRBD1 matching 7 bases. The CDR3 sequence is 14 residues long. V lost 6 bases and J lost 3; bases outside the gene matches: 5. Looked up from germline, CDR1 is SGHDN and CDR2 is FVKESK.

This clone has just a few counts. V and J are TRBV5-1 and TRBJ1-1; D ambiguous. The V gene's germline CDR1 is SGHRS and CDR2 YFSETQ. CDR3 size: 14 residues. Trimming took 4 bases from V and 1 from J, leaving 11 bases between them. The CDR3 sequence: CASSAGAGNTEAFF. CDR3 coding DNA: TGCGCCAGCAGCGCCGGCGCCGGGAACACTGAAGCTTTCTTT.

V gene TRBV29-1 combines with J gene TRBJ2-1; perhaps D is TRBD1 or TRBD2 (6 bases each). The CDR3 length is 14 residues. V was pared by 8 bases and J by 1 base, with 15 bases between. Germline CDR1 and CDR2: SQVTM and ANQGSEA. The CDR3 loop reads CSTRRGDSYNEQFF. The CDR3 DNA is TGCAGCACCCGAAGGGGGGATTCCTACAATGAGCAGTTCTTC.

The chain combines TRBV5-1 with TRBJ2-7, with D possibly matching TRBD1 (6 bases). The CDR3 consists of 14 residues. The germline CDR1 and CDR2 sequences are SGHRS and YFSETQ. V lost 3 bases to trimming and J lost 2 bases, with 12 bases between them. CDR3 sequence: CASSSGQSPYEQYF. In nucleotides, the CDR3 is TGCGCCAGCAGCTCCGGACAGTCCCCCTACGAGCAGTACTTC.

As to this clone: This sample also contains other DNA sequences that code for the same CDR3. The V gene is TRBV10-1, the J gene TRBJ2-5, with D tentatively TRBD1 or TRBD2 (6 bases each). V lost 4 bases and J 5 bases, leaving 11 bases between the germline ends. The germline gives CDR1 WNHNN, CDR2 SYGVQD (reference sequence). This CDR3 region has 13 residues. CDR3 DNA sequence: TGCGCCAGCAGTGCCGGAGGGGGGGAGACCCAGTACTTC. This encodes CASSAGGGETQYF.

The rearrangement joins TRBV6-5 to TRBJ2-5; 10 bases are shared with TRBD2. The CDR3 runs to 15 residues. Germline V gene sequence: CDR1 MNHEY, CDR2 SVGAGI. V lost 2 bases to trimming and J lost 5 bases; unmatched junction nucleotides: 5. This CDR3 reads CASSYSGGAGETQYF. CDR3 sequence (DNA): TGTGCCAGCAGTTACAGCGGGGGGGCCGGGGAGACCCAGTACTTC.

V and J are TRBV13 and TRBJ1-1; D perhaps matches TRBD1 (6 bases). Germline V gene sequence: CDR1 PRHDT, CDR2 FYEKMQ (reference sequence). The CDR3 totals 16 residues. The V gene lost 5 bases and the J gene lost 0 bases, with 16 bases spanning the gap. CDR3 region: CASSQDRLMMNTEAFF. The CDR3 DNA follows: TGTGCCAGCAGCCAAGACAGGCTTATGATGAACACTGAAGCTTTCTTT.

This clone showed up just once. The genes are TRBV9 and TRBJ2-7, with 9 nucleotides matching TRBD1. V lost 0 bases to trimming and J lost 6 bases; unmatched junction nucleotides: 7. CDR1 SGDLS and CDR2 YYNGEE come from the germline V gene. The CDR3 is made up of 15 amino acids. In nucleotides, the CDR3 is TGTGCCAGCAGCGTAGTCGCGGACAGGGGTGGCGAGCAGTACTTC. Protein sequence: CASSVVADRGGEQYF.

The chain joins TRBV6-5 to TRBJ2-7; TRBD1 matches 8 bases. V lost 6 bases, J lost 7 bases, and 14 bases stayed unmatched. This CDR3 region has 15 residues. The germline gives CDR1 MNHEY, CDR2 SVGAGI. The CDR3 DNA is TGTGCCAGCAGCCCATCTGGACAGGGTAGGTCAGAGCAGTACTTC. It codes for CASSPSGQGRSEQYF.

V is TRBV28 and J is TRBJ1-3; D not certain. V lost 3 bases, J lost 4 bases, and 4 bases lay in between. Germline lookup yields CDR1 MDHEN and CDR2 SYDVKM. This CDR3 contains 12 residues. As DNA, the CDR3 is TGTGCCAGCAGTTTCCAAGGAAACACCATATATTTT. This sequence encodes CASSFQGNTIYF.

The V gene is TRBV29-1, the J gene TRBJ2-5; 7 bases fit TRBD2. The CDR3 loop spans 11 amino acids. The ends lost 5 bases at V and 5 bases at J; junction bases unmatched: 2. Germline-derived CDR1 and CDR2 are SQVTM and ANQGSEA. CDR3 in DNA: TGCAGCGTTAGCGGGGCCGAGACCCAGTACTTC. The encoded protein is CSVSGAETQYF.

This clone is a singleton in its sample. CDR3 bases: TGTGCCAGCAGCCAAAGAACAGGGGGCAATGGTGAAGCTTTCTTT. Encoded protein: CASSQRTGGNGEAFF. The chain joins TRBV6-6 to TRBJ1-1; TRBD1 agrees at 9 bases. With 6 bases clipped from V and 7 bases from J, the junction kept 12 bases outside the gene matches. The CDR3 totals 15 residues. Germline CDR1 is MNHNY and CDR2 is SVGAGI (reference sequence).

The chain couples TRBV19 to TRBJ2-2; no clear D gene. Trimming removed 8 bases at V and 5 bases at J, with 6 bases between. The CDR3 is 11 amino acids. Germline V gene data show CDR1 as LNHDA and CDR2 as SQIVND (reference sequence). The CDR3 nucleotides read TGTGCCAGTCGTACAACCGGGGAGCTGTTTTTT. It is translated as CASRTTGELFF.

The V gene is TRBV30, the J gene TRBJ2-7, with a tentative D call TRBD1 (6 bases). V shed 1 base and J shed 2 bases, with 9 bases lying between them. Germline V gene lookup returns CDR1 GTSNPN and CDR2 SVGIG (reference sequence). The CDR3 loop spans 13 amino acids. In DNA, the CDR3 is TGTGCCTGGAGTGGAGGGGGACCCTACGAGCAGTACTTC. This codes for CAWSGGGPYEQYF. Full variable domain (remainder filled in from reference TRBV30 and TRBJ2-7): SQTIHQWPATLVQPVGSPLSLECTVEGTSNPNLYWYRQAAGRGLQLLFYSVGIGQISSEVPQNLSASRPQDRQFILSSKKLLLSDSGFYLCAWSGGGPYEQYFGPGTRLTVT.

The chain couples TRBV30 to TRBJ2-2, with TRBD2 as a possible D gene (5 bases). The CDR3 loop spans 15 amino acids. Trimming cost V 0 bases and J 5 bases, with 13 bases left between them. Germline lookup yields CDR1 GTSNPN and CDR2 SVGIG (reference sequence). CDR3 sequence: CAWSVHFRLTGELFF. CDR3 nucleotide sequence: TGTGCCTGGAGTGTGCACTTCAGACTAACCGGGGAGCTGTTTTTT.

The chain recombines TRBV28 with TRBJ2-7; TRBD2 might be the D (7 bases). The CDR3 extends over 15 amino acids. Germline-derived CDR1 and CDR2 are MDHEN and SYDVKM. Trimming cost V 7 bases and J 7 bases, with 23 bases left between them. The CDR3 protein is CASIEGLGGRSEQYF. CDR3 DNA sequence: TGTGCCAGCATCGAAGGTCTGGGGGGGCGGAGTGAGCAGTACTTC.

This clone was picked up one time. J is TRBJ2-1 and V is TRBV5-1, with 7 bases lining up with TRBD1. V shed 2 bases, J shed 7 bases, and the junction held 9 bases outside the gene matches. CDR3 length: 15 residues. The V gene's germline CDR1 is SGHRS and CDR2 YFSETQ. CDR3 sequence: CASSLGTGVSNEQFF. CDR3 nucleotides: TGCGCCAGCAGCTTAGGCACAGGGGTGTCAAATGAGCAGTTCTTC.

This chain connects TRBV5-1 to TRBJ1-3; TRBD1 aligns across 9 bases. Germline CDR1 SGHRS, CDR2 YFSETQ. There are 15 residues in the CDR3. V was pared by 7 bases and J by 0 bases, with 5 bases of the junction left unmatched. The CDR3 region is CASGGTGISGNTIYF. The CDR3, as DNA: TGCGCCAGCGGCGGGACAGGGATCTCTGGAAACACCATATATTTT.

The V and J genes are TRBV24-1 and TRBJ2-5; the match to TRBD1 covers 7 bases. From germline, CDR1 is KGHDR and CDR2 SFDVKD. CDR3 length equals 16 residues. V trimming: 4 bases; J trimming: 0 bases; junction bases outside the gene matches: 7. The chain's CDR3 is CATSDAGTENQETQYF. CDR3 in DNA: TGTGCCACCAGTGACGCCGGGACAGAAAACCAAGAGACCCAGTACTTC.

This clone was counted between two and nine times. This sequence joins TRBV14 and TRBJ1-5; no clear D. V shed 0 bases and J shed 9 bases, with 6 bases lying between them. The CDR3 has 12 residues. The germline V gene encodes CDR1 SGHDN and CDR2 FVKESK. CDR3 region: CASSQDPGPQHF. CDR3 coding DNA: TGTGCCAGCAGCCAAGACCCTGGGCCCCAGCATTTT.

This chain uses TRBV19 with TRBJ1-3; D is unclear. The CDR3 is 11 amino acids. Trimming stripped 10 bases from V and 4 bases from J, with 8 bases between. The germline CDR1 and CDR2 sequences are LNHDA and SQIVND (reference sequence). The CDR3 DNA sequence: TGTGCCACCAAATGGGGAAACACCATATATTTT. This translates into CATKWGNTIYF.

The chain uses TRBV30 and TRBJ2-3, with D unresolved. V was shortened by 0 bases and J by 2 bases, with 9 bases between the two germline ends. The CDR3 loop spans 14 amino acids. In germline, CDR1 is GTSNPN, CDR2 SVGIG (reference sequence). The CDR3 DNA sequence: TGTGCCTGGAGTGTACGGAGACCCACAGATACGCAGTATTTT. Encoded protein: CAWSVRRPTDTQYF.

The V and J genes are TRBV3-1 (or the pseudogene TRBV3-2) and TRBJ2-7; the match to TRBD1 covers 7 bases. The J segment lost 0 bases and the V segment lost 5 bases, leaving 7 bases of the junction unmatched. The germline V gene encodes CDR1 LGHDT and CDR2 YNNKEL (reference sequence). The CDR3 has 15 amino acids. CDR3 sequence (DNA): TGTGCCAGCAGCGCAGCCGGGACAGCCTCCTACGAGCAGTACTTC. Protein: CASSAAGTASYEQYF.

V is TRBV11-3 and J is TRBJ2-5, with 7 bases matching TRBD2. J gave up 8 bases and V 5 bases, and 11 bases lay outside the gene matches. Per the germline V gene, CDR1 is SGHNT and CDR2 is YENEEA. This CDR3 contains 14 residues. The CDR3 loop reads CASSPSRGSRTQYF. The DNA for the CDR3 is TGTGCCAGCAGCCCCTCACGCGGGAGTAGAACCCAGTACTTC.

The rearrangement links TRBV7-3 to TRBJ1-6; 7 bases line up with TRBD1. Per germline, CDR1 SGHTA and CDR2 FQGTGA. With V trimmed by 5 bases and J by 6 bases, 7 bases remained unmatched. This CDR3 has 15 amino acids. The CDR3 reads CASSPTGQLNSPLHF. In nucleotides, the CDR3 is TGTGCCAGCAGCCCAACGGGACAGCTTAATTCACCCCTCCACTTT. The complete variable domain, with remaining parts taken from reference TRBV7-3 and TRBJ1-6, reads GAGVSQTPSNKVTEKGKYVELRCDPISGHTALYWYRQSLGQGPEFLIYFQGTGAADDSGLPNDRFFAVRPEGSVSTLKIQRTERGDSAVYLCASSPTGQLNSPLHFGNGTRLTVT.

The CDR3 sequence is CASSPRMDTGELFF. CDR3 DNA sequence: TGTGCCAGCAGCCCCCGGATGGACACCGGGGAGCTGTTTTTT. The chain employs TRBV9 and TRBJ2-2; D unclear. The CDR3 loop spans 14 amino acids. The germline V and J ends were trimmed by 4 bases and 3 bases, with 10 bases remaining between them. Germline CDR1 is SGDLS and CDR2 is YYNGEE.

The CDR3 spells CASSSGIVRNQPQHF. The CDR3 nucleotides read TGTGCCAGCAGCTCAGGGATCGTAAGAAATCAGCCCCAGCATTTT. The V call is TRBV7-2, the J call TRBJ1-5, with a weak D call TRBD1 (5 bases). Germline loops: CDR1 SGHTA, CDR2 FQGNSA. The CDR3 runs 15 residues. Trimming stripped 4 bases from V and 4 bases from J, with 14 bases between.

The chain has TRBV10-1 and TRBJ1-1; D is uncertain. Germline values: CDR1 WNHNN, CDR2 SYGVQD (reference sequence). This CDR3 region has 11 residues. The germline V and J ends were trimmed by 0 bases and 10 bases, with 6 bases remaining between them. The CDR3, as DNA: TGCGCCAGCAGTGAGTCCGGCCGAGCTTTCTTT. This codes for CASSESGRAFF.

The DNA of the CDR3 is TGTGCCAGCAGCGTAGCTGCTAGCACAGATACGCAGTATTTT. Its translation is CASSVAASTDTQYF. The genes are TRBV9 and TRBJ2-3; D is unclear. Trimming removed 0 bases at V and 0 bases at J, with 5 bases between. The germline V gene encodes CDR1 SGDLS and CDR2 YYNGEE. The CDR3 consists of 14 residues. Variable domain in full (rest from reference TRBV9 and TRBJ2-3): DSGVTQTPKHLITATGQRVTLRCSPRSGDLSVYWYQQSLDQGLQFLIQYYNGEERAKGNILERFSAQQFPDLHSELNLSSLELGDSALYFCASSVAASTDTQYFGPGTRLTVL.

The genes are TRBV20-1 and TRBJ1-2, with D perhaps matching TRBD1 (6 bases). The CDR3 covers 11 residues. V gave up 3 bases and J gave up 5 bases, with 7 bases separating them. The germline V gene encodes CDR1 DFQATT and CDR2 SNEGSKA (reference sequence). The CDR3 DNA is TGCAGTGCTAGGGACAGTTATGGCTACACCTTC. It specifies CSARDSYGYTF.

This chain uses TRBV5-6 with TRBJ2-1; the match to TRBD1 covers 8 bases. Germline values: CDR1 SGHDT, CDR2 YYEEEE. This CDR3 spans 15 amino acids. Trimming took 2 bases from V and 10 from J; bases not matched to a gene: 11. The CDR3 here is CASSLIGQGMEEQFF. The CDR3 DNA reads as TGTGCCAGCAGCTTAATTGGACAGGGAATGGAGGAGCAGTTCTTC.